This T cell receptor (beta chain) comes out of a study of blood T cell repertoires in COVID-19. CDR1 and CDR2 from the germline V gene are LGHNA and YNFKEQ. Unmatched junction bases numbered 13, after V lost 0 bases and J lost 7 bases. The CDR3 covers 17 residues. Exposed enrollees encountered a COVID-19 case at some point within 2 weeks before study entry. Sequencing was performed with immunoSEQ multiplex PCR; in TCRdb, only in-frame clones are kept and a portion is missing. The sample comprises some 180,000 clones, about four fifths of which are singletons, and about 3.2% rests with the top ten. This receptor was taken from a woman aged 30 to 39 who had been exposed to COVID-19. The V gene is TRBV4-2, the J gene TRBJ1-2; 8 nucleotides align to TRBD1. Sequencing was performed on PBMCs or T cells enriched from blood (not recorded which). DNA of the CDR3: TGTGCCAGCAGCCAAGATCCGACAGGGGTGGGTGGACTTGGCTACACCTTC. It specifies CASSQDPTGVGGLGYTF.